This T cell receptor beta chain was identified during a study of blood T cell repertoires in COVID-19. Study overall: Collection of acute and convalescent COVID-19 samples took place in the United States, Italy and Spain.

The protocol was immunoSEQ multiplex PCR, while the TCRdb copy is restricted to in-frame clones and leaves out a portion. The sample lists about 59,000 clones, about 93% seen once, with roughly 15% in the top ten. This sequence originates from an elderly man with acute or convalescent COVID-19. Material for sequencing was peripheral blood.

The CDR3 DNA is TGTGCCAGCAGCCTAGGGATTCTGAGCGGGGGGGATAATGAGCAGTTCTTC. Translating it yields CASSLGILSGGDNEQFF. The V call is TRBV9, the J call TRBJ2-1, with 10 bases identical to TRBD2. CDR3 length: 17 residues. Germline CDR1 and CDR2: SGDLS and YYNGEE. V lost 4 bases, J lost 7 bases, and 14 bases stayed unmatched. The full variable domain, with the rest looked up from reference TRBV9 and TRBJ2-1, is DSGVTQTPKHLITATGQRVTLRCSPRSGDLSVYWYQQSLDQGLQFLIQYYNGEERAKGNILERFSAQQFPDLHSELNLSSLELGDSALYFCASSLGILSGGDNEQFFGPGTRLTVL.